These T cell receptor beta chains were read from a single sample in a study of blood T cell repertoires in COVID-19. The data were produced by immunoSEQ multiplex PCR, yet TCRdb's version contains in-frame clones alone and is incomplete. The table shows about 260,000 clones, with more than 75% occurring only once. Sequencing used PBMCs or T cells enriched from blood (not recorded which). Every receptor here comes from a woman aged 45-60 years who had recovered from COVID-19. Each CDR3 is given without its conserved first and last residue. A D gene is named only where the DNA matches it firmly. Rows give clone size only sometimes, using once, few, many, or a class for an expanded clone.

>-|TRBJ1-4|TRBV7-9|-
ASSLGEAGNEKLF
>TRBD2|TRBJ2-7|TRBV5-1|-
ASSSLAGVDEQY
>-|TRBJ2-7|TRBV10-2|once
ASSDSGPTYEQY
>-|TRBJ1-6|TRBV30|-
AWTFFGSRVAPLH
>-|TRBJ1-5|TRBV28|-
ASSLGVVNQPQH
>TRBD1|TRBJ2-1|TRBV7-6|-
ASSATGEPYNEQF
>-|TRBJ2-5|TRBV7-6|-
ASSFGGREETQY
>-|TRBJ1-5|TRBV5-8|many
ASSLGLQGQPQH
>TRBD1|TRBJ1-6|TRBV11-2|few
ASSQDRLNSPLH
>-|TRBJ2-7|TRBV18|-
ASSPGQTPEQY
>TRBD1|TRBJ2-7|TRBV6-5|-
ASSGQDTYEQY
>TRBD1|TRBJ2-4|TRBV4-1|-
ASSHGQGQNIQY